This TCR beta chain appears in the sequencing data of a study of blood T cell repertoires in COVID-19. The authors' processing: By means of reference gene primer amplification, nucleated cell counts were estimated. The data were produced by immunoSEQ multiplex PCR, yet TCRdb's version contains in-frame clones alone and is incomplete. V and J calls and clone size follow that table, whereas D and trimming were derived from the DNA. In the table there are under 150,000 clones, roughly 80% of which are singletons. This clone showed up just once. This TCR was recovered from a middle-aged woman with acute or convalescent COVID-19. Sequenced material: peripheral blood.

This CDR3 is CASSPLPGSSQYF. The CDR3 region has the DNA TGTGCCAGCAGCCCCCTGCCCGGGAGTTCGCAGTACTTC. The rearrangement links TRBV9 to TRBJ2-7; tentative D call: TRBD2 (6 bases). V was shortened by 4 bases and J by 9 bases, with 17 bases between the two germline ends. Germline V gene sequence: CDR1 SGDLS, CDR2 YYNGEE. The CDR3 extends over 13 amino acids.